This T cell receptor (beta chain) is drawn from a study of blood T cell repertoires in COVID-19. Study context: Sources were T cells, B-cell-depleted T cells, or PBMCs; the material itself was cDNA or gDNA.

V was cut by 0 bases and J by 7 bases, with 15 bases left in between. The CDR3 totals 15 residues. The germline V gene encodes CDR1 MNHEY and CDR2 SVGAGI. Across about two dozen US areas, participants ranged in age from roughly 18 to 95 years. Donors were grouped by their self-reported clinical history. Repertoires were generated with immunoSEQ multiplex PCR, while TCRdb's copy carries only in-frame clones and drops some. This sample has tens of thousands of clones, with roughly 80% found just once. The sequence derives from a woman in her forties with acute COVID-19. The material sequenced was PBMCs or T cells enriched from blood (not recorded which). This chain uses TRBV6-5 with TRBJ1-2; D unresolved. The CDR3 DNA reads as TGTGCCAGCAGTTACTCCTCCCGCAGGACTGGTGGCTACACCTTC. Translated, it gives CASSYSSRRTGGYTF.